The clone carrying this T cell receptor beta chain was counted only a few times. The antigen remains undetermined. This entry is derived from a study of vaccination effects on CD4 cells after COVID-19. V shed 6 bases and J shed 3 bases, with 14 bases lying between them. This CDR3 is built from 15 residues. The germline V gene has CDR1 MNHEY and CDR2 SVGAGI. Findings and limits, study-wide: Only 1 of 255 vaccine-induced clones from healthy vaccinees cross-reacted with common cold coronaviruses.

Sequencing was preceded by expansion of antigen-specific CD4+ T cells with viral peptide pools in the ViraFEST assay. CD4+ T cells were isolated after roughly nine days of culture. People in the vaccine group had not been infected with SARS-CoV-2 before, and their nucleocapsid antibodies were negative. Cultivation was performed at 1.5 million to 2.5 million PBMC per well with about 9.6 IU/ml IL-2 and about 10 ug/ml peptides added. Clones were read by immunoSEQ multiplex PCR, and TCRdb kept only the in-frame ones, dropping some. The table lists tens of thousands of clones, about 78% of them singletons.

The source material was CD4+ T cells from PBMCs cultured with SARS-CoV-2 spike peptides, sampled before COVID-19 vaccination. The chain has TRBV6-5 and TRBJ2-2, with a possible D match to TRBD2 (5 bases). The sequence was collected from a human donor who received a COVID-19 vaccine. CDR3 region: CASSSPRADTGELFF. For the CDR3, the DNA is TGTGCCAGCAGCTCGCCGAGGGCGGACACCGGGGAGCTGTTTTTT.